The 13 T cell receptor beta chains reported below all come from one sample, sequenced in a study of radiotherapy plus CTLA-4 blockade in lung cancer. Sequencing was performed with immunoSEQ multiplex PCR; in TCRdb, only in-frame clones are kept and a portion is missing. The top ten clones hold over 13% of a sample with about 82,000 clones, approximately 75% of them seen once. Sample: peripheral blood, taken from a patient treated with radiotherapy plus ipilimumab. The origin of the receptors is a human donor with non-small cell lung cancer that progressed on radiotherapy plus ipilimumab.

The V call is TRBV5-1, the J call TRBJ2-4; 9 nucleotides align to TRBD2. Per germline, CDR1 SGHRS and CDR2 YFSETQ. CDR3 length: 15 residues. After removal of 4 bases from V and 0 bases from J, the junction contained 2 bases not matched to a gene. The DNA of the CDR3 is TGCGCCAGCAGCCCTAGCGGGATAGCCAAAAACATTCAGTACTTC. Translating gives CASSPSGIAKNIQYF.

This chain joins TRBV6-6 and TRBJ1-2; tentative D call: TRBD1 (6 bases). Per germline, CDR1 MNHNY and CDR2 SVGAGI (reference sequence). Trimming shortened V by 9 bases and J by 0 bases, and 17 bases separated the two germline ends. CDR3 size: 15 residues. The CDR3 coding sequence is TGTGCCAGTTTACCCCAGGGGTCCTCTAACTATGGCTACACCTTC. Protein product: CASLPQGSSNYGYTF.

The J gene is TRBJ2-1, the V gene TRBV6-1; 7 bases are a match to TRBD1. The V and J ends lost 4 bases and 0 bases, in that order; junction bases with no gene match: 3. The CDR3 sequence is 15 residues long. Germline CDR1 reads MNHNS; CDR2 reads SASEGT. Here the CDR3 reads CASSVGDSSYNEQFF. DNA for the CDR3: TGTGCCAGCAGTGTGGGGGACAGCTCCTACAATGAGCAGTTCTTC.

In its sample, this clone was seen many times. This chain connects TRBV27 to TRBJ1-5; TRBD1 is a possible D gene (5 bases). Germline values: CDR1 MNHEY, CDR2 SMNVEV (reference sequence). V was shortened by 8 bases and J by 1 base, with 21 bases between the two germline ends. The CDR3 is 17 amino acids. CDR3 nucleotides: TGTGCCAGCCGCCAGGAGGGGAGGGCGTCGAGCAATCAGCCCCAGCATTTT. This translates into CASRQEGRASSNQPQHF.

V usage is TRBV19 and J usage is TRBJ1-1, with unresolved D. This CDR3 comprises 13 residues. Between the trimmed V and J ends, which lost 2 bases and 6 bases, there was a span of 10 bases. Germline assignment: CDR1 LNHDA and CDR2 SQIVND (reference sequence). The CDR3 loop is CASSIFPHSEAFF. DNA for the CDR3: TGTGCCAGTAGTATATTCCCCCACTCTGAAGCTTTCTTT.

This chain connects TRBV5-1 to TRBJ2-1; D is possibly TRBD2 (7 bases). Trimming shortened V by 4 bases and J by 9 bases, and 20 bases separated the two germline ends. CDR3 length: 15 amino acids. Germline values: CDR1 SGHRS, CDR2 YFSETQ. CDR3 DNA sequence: TGCGCCAGCAGCCAAACCTCTGGGGGGGCCGGTGAGCAGTTCTTC. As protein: CASSQTSGGAGEQFF.

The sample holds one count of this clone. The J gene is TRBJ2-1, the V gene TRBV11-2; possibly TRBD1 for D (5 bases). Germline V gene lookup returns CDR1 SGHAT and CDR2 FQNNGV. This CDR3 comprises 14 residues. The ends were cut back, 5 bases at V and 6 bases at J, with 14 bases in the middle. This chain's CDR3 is CASSPRLGRNEQFF. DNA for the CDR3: TGTGCCAGCAGCCCCAGGTTGGGGCGCAATGAGCAGTTCTTC.

The CDR3 reads CASNDNPSYNEQFF. The CDR3 region has the DNA TGCGCCAGCAATGACAACCCCTCCTACAATGAGCAGTTCTTC. This chain links TRBV5-1 with TRBJ2-1, with unresolved D. The CDR3 totals 14 residues. V lost 6 bases and J lost 0, with 10 bases in between. CDR1 and CDR2 from the germline V gene are SGHRS and YFSETQ.

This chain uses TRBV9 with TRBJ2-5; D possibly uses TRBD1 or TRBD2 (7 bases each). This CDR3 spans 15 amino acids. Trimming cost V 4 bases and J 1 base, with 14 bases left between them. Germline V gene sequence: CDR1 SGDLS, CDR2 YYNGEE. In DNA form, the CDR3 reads TGTGCCAGCAGCCCAGCAGGGGGGGCCCAAGAGACCCAGTACTTC. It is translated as CASSPAGGAQETQYF. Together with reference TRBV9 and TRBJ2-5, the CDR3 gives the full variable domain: DSGVTQTPKHLITATGQRVTLRCSPRSGDLSVYWYQQSLDQGLQFLIQYYNGEERAKGNILERFSAQQFPDLHSELNLSSLELGDSALYFCASSPAGGAQETQYFGPGTRLLVL.

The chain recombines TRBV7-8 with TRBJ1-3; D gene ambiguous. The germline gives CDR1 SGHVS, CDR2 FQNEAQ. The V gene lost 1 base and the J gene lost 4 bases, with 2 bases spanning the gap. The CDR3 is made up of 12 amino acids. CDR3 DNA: TGTGCCAGCAGCTTAGGAGGAAACACCATATATTTT. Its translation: CASSLGGNTIYF.

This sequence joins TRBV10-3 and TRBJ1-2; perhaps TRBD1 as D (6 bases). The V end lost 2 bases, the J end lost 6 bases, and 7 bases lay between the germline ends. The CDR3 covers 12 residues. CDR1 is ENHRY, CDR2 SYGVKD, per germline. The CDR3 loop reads CAISEPGDGYTF. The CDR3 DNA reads TGTGCCATCAGTGAGCCAGGGGATGGCTACACCTTC.

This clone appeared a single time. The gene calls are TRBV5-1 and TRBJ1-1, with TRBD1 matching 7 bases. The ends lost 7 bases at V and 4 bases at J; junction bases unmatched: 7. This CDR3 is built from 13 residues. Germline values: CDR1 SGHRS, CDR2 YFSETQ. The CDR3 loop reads CASLGQEGTEAFF. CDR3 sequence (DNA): TGCGCCAGCCTTGGACAGGAAGGCACTGAAGCTTTCTTT.

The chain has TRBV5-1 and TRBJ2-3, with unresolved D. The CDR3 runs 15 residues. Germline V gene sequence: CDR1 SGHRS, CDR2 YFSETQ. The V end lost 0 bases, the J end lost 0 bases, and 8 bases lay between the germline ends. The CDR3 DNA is TGCGCCAGCAGCTTGGCAGTGGGGAGCACAGATACGCAGTATTTT. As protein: CASSLAVGSTDTQYF.